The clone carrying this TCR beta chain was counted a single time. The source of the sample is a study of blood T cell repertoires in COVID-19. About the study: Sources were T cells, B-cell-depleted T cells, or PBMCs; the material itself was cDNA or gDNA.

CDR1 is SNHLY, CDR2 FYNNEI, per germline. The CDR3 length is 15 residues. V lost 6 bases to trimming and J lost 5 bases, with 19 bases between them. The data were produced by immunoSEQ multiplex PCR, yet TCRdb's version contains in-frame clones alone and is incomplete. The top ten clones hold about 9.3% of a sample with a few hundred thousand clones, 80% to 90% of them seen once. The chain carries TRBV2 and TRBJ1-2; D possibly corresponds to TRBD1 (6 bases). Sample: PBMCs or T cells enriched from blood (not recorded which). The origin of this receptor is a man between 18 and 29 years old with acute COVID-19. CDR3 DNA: TGTGCCAGCAGAGCCACAGGGAACAGACGGTATGGCTACACCTTC. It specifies CASRATGNRRYGYTF.